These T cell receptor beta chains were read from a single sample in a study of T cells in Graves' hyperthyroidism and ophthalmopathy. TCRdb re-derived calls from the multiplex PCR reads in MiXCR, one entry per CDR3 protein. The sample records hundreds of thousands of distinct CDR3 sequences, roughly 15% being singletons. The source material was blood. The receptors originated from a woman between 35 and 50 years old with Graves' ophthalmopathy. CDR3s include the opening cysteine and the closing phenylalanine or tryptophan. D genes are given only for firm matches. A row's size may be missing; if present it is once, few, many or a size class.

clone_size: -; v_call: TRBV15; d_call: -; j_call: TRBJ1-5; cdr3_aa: CATSRDLGASNQPQHF; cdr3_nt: TGTGCCACCAGCAGAGATTTGGGAGCTAGCAATCAGCCCCAGCATTTT
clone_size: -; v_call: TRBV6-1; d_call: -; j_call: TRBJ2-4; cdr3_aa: CASSKEGGGKNIQYF; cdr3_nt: TGTGCCAGCAGTAAAGAGGGGGGAGGCAAAAACATTCAGTACTTC
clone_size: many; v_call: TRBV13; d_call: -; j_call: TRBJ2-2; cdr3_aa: CASSPPAPNTGELFF; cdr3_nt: TGTGCCAGCAGCCCCCCCGCTCCGAACACCGGGGAGCTGTTTTTT
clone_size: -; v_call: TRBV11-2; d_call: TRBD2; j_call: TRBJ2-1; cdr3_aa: CASSLDRLAGSNEQFF; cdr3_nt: TGTGCCAGCAGCTTAGACCGACTAGCGGGGAGTAATGAGCAGTTCTTC
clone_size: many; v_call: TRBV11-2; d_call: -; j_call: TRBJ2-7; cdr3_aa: CASSFFTQGLGEQYF; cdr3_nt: TGTGCCAGCAGCTTCTTTACACAGGGCCTAGGCGAGCAGTACTTC
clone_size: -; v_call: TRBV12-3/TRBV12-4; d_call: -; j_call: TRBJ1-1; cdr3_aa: CASSLPQAPNTEAFF; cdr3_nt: TGTGCCAGCAGTTTACCACAGGCCCCGAACACTGAAGCTTTCTTT
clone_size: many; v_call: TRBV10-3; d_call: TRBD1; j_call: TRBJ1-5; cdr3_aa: CAISPGQANQPQHF; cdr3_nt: TGTGCCATCAGCCCGGGACAGGCAAATCAGCCCCAGCATTTT
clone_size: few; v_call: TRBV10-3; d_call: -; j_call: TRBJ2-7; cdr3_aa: CAISAMGELDEQYF; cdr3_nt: TGTGCCATCAGTGCCATGGGGGAGCTGGACGAGCAGTACTTC
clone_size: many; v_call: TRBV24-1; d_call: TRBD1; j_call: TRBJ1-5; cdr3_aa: CATADRGEQPQHF; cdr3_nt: TGTGCCACAGCGGACAGGGGTGAGCAGCCCCAGCATTTT
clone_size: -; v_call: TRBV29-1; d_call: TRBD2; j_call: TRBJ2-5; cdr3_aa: CSVGTGTRKTQYF; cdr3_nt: TGCAGCGTTGGGACCGGGACTAGAAAGACCCAGTACTTC
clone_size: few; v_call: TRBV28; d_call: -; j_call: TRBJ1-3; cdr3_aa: CASSLLRVGTGSTIYF; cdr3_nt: TGTGCCAGCAGTTTATTGCGCGTCGGTACTGGAAGCACCATATATTTT
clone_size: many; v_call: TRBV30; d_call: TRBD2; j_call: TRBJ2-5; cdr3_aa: CAWSVALAGGTQYF; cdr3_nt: TGTGCCTGGAGTGTAGCCCTAGCGGGAGGGACCCAGTACTTC
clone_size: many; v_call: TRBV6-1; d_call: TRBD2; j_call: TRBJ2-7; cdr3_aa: CASKEGWTSGSYEQYF; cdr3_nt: TGTGCCAGCAAAGAAGGTTGGACTAGCGGGAGCTACGAGCAGTACTTC
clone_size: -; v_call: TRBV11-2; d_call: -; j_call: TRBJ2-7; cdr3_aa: CASSLTGGGVPYEQYF; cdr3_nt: TGTGCCAGCAGCTTAACCGGGGGCGGGGTGCCCTACGAGCAGTACTTC
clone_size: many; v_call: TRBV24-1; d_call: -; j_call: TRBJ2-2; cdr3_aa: CATSEPGNGELFF; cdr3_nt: TGTGCCACCAGTGAACCCGGGAACGGGGAGCTGTTTTTT
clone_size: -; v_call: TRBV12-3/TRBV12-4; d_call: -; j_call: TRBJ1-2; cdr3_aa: CASSSFTGLKGYGYTF; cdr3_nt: TGTGCCAGCAGTTCCTTTACAGGGCTGAAAGGCTATGGCTACACCTTC
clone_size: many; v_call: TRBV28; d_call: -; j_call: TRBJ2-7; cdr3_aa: CASSFRDGGGGYEQYF; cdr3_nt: TGTGCCAGCAGTTTTCGTGATGGGGGAGGTGGCTACGAGCAGTACTTC
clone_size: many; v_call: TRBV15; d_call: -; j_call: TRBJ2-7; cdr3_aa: CATSPPGGEDEQYF; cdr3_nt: TGTGCCACCAGTCCCCCGGGGGGCGAGGACGAGCAGTACTTC
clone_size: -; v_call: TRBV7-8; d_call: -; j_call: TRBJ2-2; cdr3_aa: CASSLGYYLPGGELFF; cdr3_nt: TGTGCCAGCAGCTTAGGCTATTACCTCCCGGGCGGGGAGCTGTTTTTT
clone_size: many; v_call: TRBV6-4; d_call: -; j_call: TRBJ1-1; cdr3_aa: CASRSTPRGHLFTEAFF; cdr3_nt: TGTGCCAGCAGAAGCACTCCCCGCGGACACCTTTTTACTGAAGCTTTCTTT
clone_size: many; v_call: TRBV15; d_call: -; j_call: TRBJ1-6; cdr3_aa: CATSREASGNSPLHF; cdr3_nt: TGTGCCACCAGCAGAGAGGCCTCAGGGAATTCACCCCTCCACTTT
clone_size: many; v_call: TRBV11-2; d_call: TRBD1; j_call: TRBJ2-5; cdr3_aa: CASSLEGTVQETQYF; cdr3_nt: TGTGCCAGCAGCTTAGAGGGGACAGTCCAAGAGACCCAGTACTTC
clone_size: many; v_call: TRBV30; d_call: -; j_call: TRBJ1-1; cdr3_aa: CAWSNDGHTEAFF; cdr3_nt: TGTGCCTGGAGTAATGACGGACACACTGAAGCTTTCTTT
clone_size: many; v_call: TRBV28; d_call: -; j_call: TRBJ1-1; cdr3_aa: CASKSDKQGPQAFF; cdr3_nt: TGTGCCAGCAAAAGCGACAAACAGGGACCTCAAGCTTTCTTT
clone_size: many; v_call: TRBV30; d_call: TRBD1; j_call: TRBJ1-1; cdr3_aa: CAWSEGAKNTEAFF; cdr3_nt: TGTGCCTGGAGTGAGGGGGCGAAGAACACTGAAGCTTTCTTT
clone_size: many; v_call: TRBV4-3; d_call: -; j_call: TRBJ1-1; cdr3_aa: CASGFLGGNTEAFF; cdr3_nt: TGCGCCAGCGGGTTCCTCGGAGGGAACACTGAAGCTTTCTTT
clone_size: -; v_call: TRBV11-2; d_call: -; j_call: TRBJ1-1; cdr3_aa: CASSFGTLPGEAFF; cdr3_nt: TGTGCCAGCAGCTTCGGGACACTCCCTGGGGAAGCTTTCTTT
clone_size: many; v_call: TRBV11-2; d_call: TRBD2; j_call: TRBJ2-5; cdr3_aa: CASRESGLAGETQYF; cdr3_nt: TGTGCCAGCAGGGAATCGGGACTAGCGGGAGAGACCCAGTACTTC
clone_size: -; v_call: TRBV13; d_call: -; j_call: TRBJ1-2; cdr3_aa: CASSLKMSGPRYGYTF; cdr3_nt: TGTGCCAGCAGCTTAAAAATGTCGGGGCCTCGCTATGGCTACACCTTC
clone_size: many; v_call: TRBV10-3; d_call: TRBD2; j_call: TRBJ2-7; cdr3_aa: CAIKRTSGSWGSYEQYF; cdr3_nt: TGTGCCATAAAACGGACTAGCGGGAGTTGGGGATCCTACGAGCAGTACTTC
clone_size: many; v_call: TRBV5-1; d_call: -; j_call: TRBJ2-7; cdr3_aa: CASSLGAGPYEQYF; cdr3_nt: TGCGCCAGCAGCTTGGGAGCAGGGCCCTACGAGCAGTACTTC
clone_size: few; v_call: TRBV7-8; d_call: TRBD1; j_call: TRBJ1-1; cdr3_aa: CASSLTRGKNTEAFF; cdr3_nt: TGTGCCAGCAGCTTAACCAGGGGGAAGAACACTGAAGCTTTCTTT
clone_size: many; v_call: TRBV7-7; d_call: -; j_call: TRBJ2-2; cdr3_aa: CASSVAENTGELFF; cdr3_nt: TGTGCTAGCAGCGTGGCCGAGAACACCGGGGAGCTGTTTTTT
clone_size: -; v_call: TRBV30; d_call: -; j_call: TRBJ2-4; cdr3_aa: CAWGPGTSILYF; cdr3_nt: -
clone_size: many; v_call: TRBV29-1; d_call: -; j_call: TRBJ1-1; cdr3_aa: CSGRQLNTEAFF; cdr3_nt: TGCAGCGGACGACAACTGAACACTGAAGCTTTCTTT
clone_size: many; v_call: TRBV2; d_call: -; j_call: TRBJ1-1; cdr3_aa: CASSEERTEVNTEAFF; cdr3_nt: TGTGCCAGCAGTGAAGAGAGAACGGAGGTAAACACTGAAGCTTTCTTT
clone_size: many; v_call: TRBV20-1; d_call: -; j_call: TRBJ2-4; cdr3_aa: CSAAFEQRDIQYF; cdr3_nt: TGCAGTGCCGCGTTCGAACAGAGGGACATTCAGTACTTC
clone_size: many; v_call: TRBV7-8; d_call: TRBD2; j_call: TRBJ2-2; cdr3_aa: CASSLYGLAENTGELFF; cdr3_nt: TGTGCCAGCAGCCTTTACGGACTAGCGGAGAACACCGGGGAGCTGTTTTTT
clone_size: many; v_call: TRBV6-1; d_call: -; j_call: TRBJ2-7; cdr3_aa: CASSEWRTLNSYEQYF; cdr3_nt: TGTGCCAGCAGTGAATGGAGGACCTTGAACTCCTACGAGCAGTACTTC
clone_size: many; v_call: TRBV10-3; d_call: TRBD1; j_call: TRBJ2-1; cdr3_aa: CAIRGDRARNEQFF; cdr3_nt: TGTGCCATCAGAGGGGACAGGGCTCGCAATGAGCAGTTCTTC
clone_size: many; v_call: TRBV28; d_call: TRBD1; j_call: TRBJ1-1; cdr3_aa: CASTSPGGEAFF; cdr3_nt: TGTGCCAGCACCTCCCCAGGGGGTGAAGCTTTCTTT
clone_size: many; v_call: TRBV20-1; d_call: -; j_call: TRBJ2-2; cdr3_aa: CSAVLSNTGELFF; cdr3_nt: TGCAGTGCGGTACTTTCGAACACCGGGGAGCTGTTTTTT
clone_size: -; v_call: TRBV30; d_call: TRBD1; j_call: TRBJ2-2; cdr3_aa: CAWRGRDRDSGELFF; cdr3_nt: TGTGCCTGGAGGGGCCGGGACAGGGACTCCGGGGAGCTGTTTTTT
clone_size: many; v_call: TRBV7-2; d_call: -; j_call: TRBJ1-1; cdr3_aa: CASSLESANTEAFF; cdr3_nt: TGTGCCAGCAGCTTAGAGTCGGCGAACACTGAAGCTTTCTTT
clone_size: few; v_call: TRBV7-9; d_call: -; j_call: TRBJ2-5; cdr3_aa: CASSSSLDYSSETQYF; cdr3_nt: TGTGCCAGCAGCTCGAGTCTGGACTATTCTTCGGAGACCCAGTACTTC
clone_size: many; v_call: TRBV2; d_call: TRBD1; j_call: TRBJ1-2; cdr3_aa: CAIGDREGYGYTF; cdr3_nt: TGTGCCATCGGAGACAGGGAAGGCTATGGCTACACCTTC
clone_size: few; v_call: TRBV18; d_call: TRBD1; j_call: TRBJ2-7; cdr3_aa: CASSPGDSLTYEQYF; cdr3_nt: TGTGCCAGCTCACCCGGGGACAGCCTGACCTACGAGCAGTACTTC
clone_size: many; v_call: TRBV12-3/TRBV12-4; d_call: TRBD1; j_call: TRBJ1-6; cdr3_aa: CASSSQGITNNSPLHF; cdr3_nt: TGTGCCAGCAGCTCACAGGGGATAACTAATAATTCACCCCTCCACTTT
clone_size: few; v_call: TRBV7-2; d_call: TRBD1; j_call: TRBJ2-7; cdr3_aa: CASSSPGTGWHEQYF; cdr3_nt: TGTGCCAGCAGCTCCCCCGGGACAGGGTGGCACGAGCAGTACTTC
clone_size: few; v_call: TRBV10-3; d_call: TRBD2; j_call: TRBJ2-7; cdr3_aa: CAIRSPRGLAGEWDYEQYF; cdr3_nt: TGTGCCATTCGGTCCCCACGGGGTCTAGCGGGAGAATGGGACTACGAGCAGTACTTC
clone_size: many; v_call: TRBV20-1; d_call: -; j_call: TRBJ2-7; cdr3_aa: CSARAPYSYEQYF; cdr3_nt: TGCAGTGCTAGGGCGCCTTACTCCTACGAGCAGTACTTC
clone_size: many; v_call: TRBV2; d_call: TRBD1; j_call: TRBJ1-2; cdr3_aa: CASSDTGTGVYGYTF; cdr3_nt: TGTGCCAGCAGTGATACCGGGACAGGGGTGTATGGCTACACCTTC
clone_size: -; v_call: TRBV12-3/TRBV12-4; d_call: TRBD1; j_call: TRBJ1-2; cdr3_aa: CASSLFRSGTGYGYTF; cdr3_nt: TGTGCCAGCAGTTTGTTCCGATCCGGGACAGGGTATGGCTACACCTTC
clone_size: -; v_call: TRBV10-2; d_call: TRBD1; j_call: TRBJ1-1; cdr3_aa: CASEDRASPEALF; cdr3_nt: TGCGCCAGCGAGGACAGGGCCTCTCCTGAAGCTCTCTTT
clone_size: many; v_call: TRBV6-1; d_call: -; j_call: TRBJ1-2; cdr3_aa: CASSTRRQHNYGYTF; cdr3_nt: TGTGCCAGCAGTACCCGCCGACAGCATAACTATGGCTACACCTTC
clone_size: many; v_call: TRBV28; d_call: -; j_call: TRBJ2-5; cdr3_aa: CASKRAGQETQYF; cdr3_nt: TGTGCCAGCAAACGGGCGGGTCAAGAGACCCAGTACTTC